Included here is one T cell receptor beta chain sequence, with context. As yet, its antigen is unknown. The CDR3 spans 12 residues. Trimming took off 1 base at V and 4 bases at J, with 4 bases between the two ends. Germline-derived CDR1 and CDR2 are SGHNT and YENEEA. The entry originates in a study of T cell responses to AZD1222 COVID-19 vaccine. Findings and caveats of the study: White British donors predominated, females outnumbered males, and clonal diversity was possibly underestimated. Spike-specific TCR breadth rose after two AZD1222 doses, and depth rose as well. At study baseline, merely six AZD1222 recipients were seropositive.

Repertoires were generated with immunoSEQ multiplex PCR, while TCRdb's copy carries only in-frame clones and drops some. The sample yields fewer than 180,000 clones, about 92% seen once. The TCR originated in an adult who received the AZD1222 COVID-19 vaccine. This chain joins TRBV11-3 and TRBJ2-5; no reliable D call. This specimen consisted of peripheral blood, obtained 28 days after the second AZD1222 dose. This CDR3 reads CASSLVRETQYF. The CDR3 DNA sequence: TGTGCCAGCAGCTTAGTACGAGAGACCCAGTACTTC.